A single sample is the source of the 24 T cell receptor beta chains below, sequenced in a study of identical twins. TCRdb redid the calling of the 5' RACE reads with MiXCR, one entry per CDR3 protein. This table has some 690,000 distinct CDR3 sequences, 21% appearing once. This sample also appeared in a second study, on T cells expressing NK-cell markers.

The sample taken for sequencing was PBMCs. The receptors derive from a woman in her late teens or twenties in good health.

This clonotype was observed a handful of times. The V call is TRBV6-5, the J call TRBJ2-5; no definite D call. Germline V CDR1 and CDR2: MNHEY, SVGAGI. There are 14 residues in the CDR3. V lost 0 bases to trimming and J lost 5 bases, with 10 bases between them. The CDR3 sequence is CASSYSAGWETQYF. The CDR3, as DNA: TGTGCCAGCAGTTACTCGGCAGGATGGGAGACCCAGTACTTC.

This clonotype was observed at least ten times. J is TRBJ2-1 and V is TRBV20-1; TRBD1 matches at 8 bases. J lost 6 bases, V lost 3 bases, and 7 bases had no gene match. CDR1 DFQATT and CDR2 SNEGSKA come from the germline V gene (reference sequence). The CDR3 totals 14 residues. The CDR3 nucleotides are TGCAGTGCTAGCGGACAGGGTCTGGGCAATGAGCAGTTCTTC. Translation: CSASGQGLGNEQFF.

V is TRBV4-2 and J is TRBJ2-7; 9 positions match TRBD1. CDR1 and CDR2 from the germline V gene are LGHNA and YNFKEQ. The CDR3 is made up of 15 amino acids. Losses at the gene ends were 4 bases for V and 2 bases for J; bases not matched to a gene: 6. The chain's CDR3 is CASSLWDREAYEQYF. CDR3 sequence (DNA): TGTGCCAGCAGCCTATGGGACAGGGAGGCCTACGAGCAGTACTTC.

V gene TRBV12-3 or TRBV12-4 combines with J gene TRBJ1-2; D uncertain. This CDR3 spans 12 amino acids. Trimming shortened V by 6 bases and J by 8 bases, and 13 bases separated the two germline ends. The CDR3 protein is CASSPTSGGYTF. The DNA of the CDR3 is TGTGCCAGCAGCCCCACCTCAGGCGGCTACACCTTC.

This clonotype has only a few counts. This chain uses TRBV29-1 with TRBJ2-7; D may be TRBD1 (6 bases). V gave up 6 bases and J gave up 4 bases, with 16 bases separating them. The CDR3 contains 13 residues. Germline CDR1 reads SQVTM; CDR2 reads ANQGSEA. CDR3: CSVAGTPAYEQYF. As DNA, the CDR3 is TGCAGCGTGGCCGGGACACCAGCTTACGAGCAGTACTTC.

The chain uses TRBV20-1 and TRBJ2-7, with TRBD2 identical over 8 bases. There are 14 residues in the CDR3. With 6 bases clipped from V and 9 bases from J, the junction kept 16 bases outside the gene matches. Germline values: CDR1 DFQATT, CDR2 SNEGSKA (reference sequence). CDR3 DNA sequence: TGCAGTGCCGCCATGCAGGACGGGAGGGCCACGCAGTACTTC. This codes for CSAAMQDGRATQYF.

This rearrangement joins TRBV7-2 to TRBJ2-3, with a tentative D call TRBD1 (5 bases). Trimming removed 5 bases at V and 1 base at J, with 16 bases between. The germline gives CDR1 SGHTA, CDR2 FQGNSA. The CDR3 totals 16 residues. CDR3 coding DNA: TGTGCCAGCAGCGGTGTGGTAGGGGTGGGCACAGATACGCAGTATTTT. Residues: CASSGVVGVGTDTQYF.

The chain joins TRBV6-5 to TRBJ2-5; 7 bases are a match to TRBD1. This CDR3 has 15 amino acids. In germline, CDR1 is MNHEY, CDR2 SVGAGI. V lost 0 bases and J lost 1; bases outside the gene matches: 2. The CDR3 loop reads CASSYSRDSQETQYF. Written as DNA, the CDR3 is TGTGCCAGCAGTTACTCACGGGACAGCCAAGAGACCCAGTACTTC.

This clonotype has a handful of counts. The chain uses TRBV29-1 and TRBJ2-7; 11 positions match TRBD2. The germline V gene has CDR1 SQVTM and CDR2 ANQGSEA. V shed 6 bases and J 5 bases; nucleotides not matched to a gene: 9. The CDR3 runs 14 residues. The CDR3 region has the DNA TGCAGCGTCGACCTGCTAGCGGGGGGACACGAGCAGTACTTC. Translating gives CSVDLLAGGHEQYF.

The table lists this clonotype with a few counts. The rearrangement joins TRBV27 to TRBJ2-1; TRBD1 aligns across 7 bases. The V segment lost 4 bases and the J segment 4 bases; nucleotides outside the gene matches: 4. CDR1 is MNHEY, CDR2 SMNVEV, per germline (reference sequence). The length of the CDR3 is 14 residues. The CDR3 DNA reads as TGTGCCAGCAGTTCGAGACAGGGATACAATGAGCAGTTCTTC. Translating it yields CASSSRQGYNEQFF.

In nucleotides, the CDR3 is TGTGCCAGCAGCCCAGCGACAGCTGTATACGAGCAGTACTTC. Its translation is CASSPATAVYEQYF. This sequence joins TRBV12-3 or TRBV12-4 and TRBJ2-7, with D possibly TRBD1 on 5 matching bases. Trimming removed 6 bases from V and 4 bases from J, with 16 bases in between. The CDR3 is 14 amino acids.

This rearrangement joins TRBV4-3 to TRBJ2-1; TRBD2 matches 15 bases. V shed 0 bases and J 13 bases; nucleotides not matched to a gene: 7. The CDR3 runs to 16 residues. CDR1 and CDR2 (germline): LGHNA, YSLEER. The CDR3 DNA reads TGCGCCAGCAGCCAAGATATTGGGACTAGCGGGAGGTCTCAGTTCTTC. It specifies CASSQDIGTSGRSQFF.

The V call is TRBV12-3 or TRBV12-4, the J call TRBJ1-2; D ambiguous. Trimming cost V 6 bases and J 4 bases, with 12 bases left between them. The CDR3 is made up of 13 amino acids. The CDR3 sequence is CASSIENLYGYTF. DNA of the CDR3: TGTGCCAGCAGCATAGAAAACCTCTATGGCTACACCTTC.

This clonotype was detected a few times. The chain links TRBV11-2 to TRBJ2-3, with D unclear. The CDR3 loop spans 20 amino acids. Germline V gene sequence: CDR1 SGHAT, CDR2 FQNNGV. V gave up 1 base and J gave up 0 bases, with 23 bases separating them. The CDR3 DNA sequence: TGTGCCAGCAGCTTAGGCACTCGCCTAGAACACTACTTTAGCACAGATACGCAGTATTTT. Protein sequence: CASSLGTRLEHYFSTDTQYF. The whole variable domain, filled in from reference TRBV11-2 and TRBJ2-3, reads EAGVAQSPRYKIIEKRQSVAFWCNPISGHATLYWYQQILGQGPKLLIQFQNNGVVDDSQLPKDRFSAERLKGVDSTLKIQPAKLEDSAVYLCASSLGTRLEHYFSTDTQYFGPGTRLTVL.

The chain couples TRBV7-6 to TRBJ2-5; maybe TRBD2 (6 bases). CDR3 size: 12 residues. Germline V gives CDR1 SGHVS, CDR2 FNYEAQ. The V gene lost 5 bases and the J gene lost 4 bases, with 8 bases spanning the gap. The chain's CDR3 is CASSQLAETQYF. CDR3 in DNA: TGTGCCAGCAGCCAACTAGCAGAGACCCAGTACTTC. Combining the CDR3 with reference TRBV7-6 and TRBJ2-5 gives the whole variable domain GAGVSQSPRYKVTKRGQDVALRCDPISGHVSLYWYRQALGQGPEFLTYFNYEAQQDKSGLPNDRFSAERPEGSISTLTIQRTEQRDSAMYRCASSQLAETQYFGPGTRLLVL.

This chain joins TRBV10-1 and TRBJ2-7; 12 nucleotides align to TRBD2. CDR3 length: 15 amino acids. Germline V lookup: CDR1 WNHNN, CDR2 SYGVQD (reference sequence). The V gene end was trimmed by 7 bases and the J gene end by 2 bases; junction bases not matched to a gene: 6. In nucleotides, the CDR3 is TGCGCCAGCATTCTACTAGCGGGGGGACCCTACGAGCAGTACTTC. Protein product: CASILLAGGPYEQYF.

This clonotype has just a few counts. J is TRBJ2-1 and V is TRBV5-1; D is unclear. Germline CDR1 reads SGHRS; CDR2 reads YFSETQ. V shed 2 bases and J shed 0 bases, with 9 bases lying between them. The CDR3 sequence is 15 residues long. DNA for the CDR3: TGCGCCAGCAGCTTTGGCGCTTACTCCTACAATGAGCAGTTCTTC. The encoded protein is CASSFGAYSYNEQFF.

In its sample, this clonotype was seen a few times. This chain uses TRBV5-1 with TRBJ2-3; TRBD2 matches at 7 bases. The germline CDR1 and CDR2 sequences are SGHRS and YFSETQ. This CDR3 comprises 11 residues. V dropped 3 bases and J dropped 11; count of bases not matched to a gene: 3. In nucleotides, the CDR3 is TGCGCCAGCAGCTCTAGCGGTGGGCAGTATTTT. Translated: CASSSSGGQYF.

This clonotype was detected a few times. The chain has TRBV7-6 and TRBJ2-3, with TRBD2 matching 7 bases. The CDR3 has 18 amino acids. Germline V gene lookup returns CDR1 SGHVS and CDR2 FNYEAQ. After removal of 5 bases from V and 2 bases from J, the junction contained 16 bases not matched to a gene. The CDR3 here is CASSINAAGVIITDTQYF. CDR3 nucleotides: TGTGCCAGCAGCATTAACGCGGCGGGAGTGATAATCACAGATACGCAGTATTTT.

Comment on this clonotype: Relative to the germline gene, one junction end is altered; a read error may explain this. This chain joins TRBV6-5 and TRBJ1-2; D may be TRBD1 (5 bases). Germline-derived CDR1 and CDR2 are MNHEY and SVGAGI. This CDR3 spans 11 amino acids. For the CDR3, the DNA is TGTGCCAGCAGCGCCGGGACGCGCGCCATCTTC. Encoded protein: CASSAGTRAIF.

This chain connects TRBV20-1 to TRBJ2-4, with D possibly TRBD1 on 5 matching bases. V was shortened by 3 bases and J by 0 bases, with 6 bases between the two germline ends. The CDR3 is 13 residues long. Germline V CDR1 and CDR2: DFQATT, SNEGSKA (reference sequence). The CDR3 here is CSASRGAKNIQYF. The CDR3 region has the DNA TGCAGTGCTAGTAGGGGAGCCAAAAACATTCAGTACTTC.

V usage is TRBV7-9 and J usage is TRBJ2-1, with D possibly matching TRBD2 (6 bases). The germline V gene encodes CDR1 SEHNR and CDR2 FQNEAQ (reference sequence). This CDR3 is built from 11 residues. The V end lost 9 bases, the J end lost 7 bases, and 10 bases lay between the germline ends. The CDR3, as DNA: TGTGCCAGTCTTCTAGCGAATGAGCAGTTCTTC. This gives the protein CASLLANEQFF.

This clonotype has just a few counts. The chain recombines TRBV6-5 with TRBJ2-7; the D is unclear. Trimming took 0 bases from V and 3 from J, leaving 9 bases between them. The CDR3 consists of 14 residues. CDR1 MNHEY and CDR2 SVGAGI come from the germline V gene. CDR3 sequence (DNA): TGTGCCAGCAGTTACTCGAGGACGAACTACGAGCAGTACTTC. Encoded protein: CASSYSRTNYEQYF.

Only a few counts were recorded for this clonotype. This chain connects TRBV25-1 to TRBJ1-5; no definite D call. Germline CDR1 is MGHDK and CDR2 is SYGVNS. The CDR3 loop spans 14 amino acids. V lost 9 bases to trimming and J lost 7 bases, with 19 bases between them. The DNA of the CDR3 is TGTGCCAGTCGCGAAAAAAGGGTACAGCAGCCCCAGCATTTT. It is translated as CASREKRVQQPQHF.